The 27 T cell receptor beta chains in this list originate from one sample, sequenced in a study of blood T cell repertoires in COVID-19. The method was immunoSEQ multiplex PCR; TCRdb's version includes in-frame clones alone and lacks a portion of them. The data show under 200,000 clones, about 88% seen once. Sequenced: peripheral blood. All receptors derive from a man younger than 35 with active or convalescent COVID-19.

The chain has TRBV7-9 and TRBJ1-5, with D tentatively TRBD1 (5 bases). Trimming stripped 1 base from V and 9 bases from J, with 10 bases between. The CDR3 extends over 13 amino acids. The germline V gene encodes CDR1 SEHNR and CDR2 FQNEAQ (reference sequence). The CDR3 reads CASSLGAGVPQHF. DNA for the CDR3: TGTGCCAGCAGCTTAGGGGCGGGGGTGCCCCAGCATTTT.

The J gene is TRBJ2-7, the V gene TRBV3-1 (or the pseudogene TRBV3-2); D remains unclear. The CDR3 covers 14 residues. Germline V gene lookup returns CDR1 LGHDT and CDR2 YNNKEL (reference sequence). V shed 0 bases and J shed 0 bases, with 6 bases lying between them. The CDR3 here is CASSQDSVSYEQYF. CDR3 DNA: TGTGCCAGCAGCCAAGATTCTGTCTCCTACGAGCAGTACTTC.

This sequence joins TRBV2 and TRBJ2-7; tentatively, D is TRBD1 (5 bases). This CDR3 spans 14 amino acids. V was clipped by 7 bases and J by 0 bases, with 13 bases between them. The germline V gene encodes CDR1 SNHLY and CDR2 FYNNEI. CDR3 residues: CASTVDTGSYEQYF. The CDR3 DNA reads as TGTGCCAGCACCGTCGACACAGGCTCCTACGAGCAGTACTTC.

This clone occurred a few times. The chain combines TRBV29-1 with TRBJ1-2; 10 nucleotides agree with TRBD1. CDR3 length equals 13 residues. Germline lookup yields CDR1 SQVTM and CDR2 ANQGSEA. V lost 7 bases, J lost 6 bases, and 8 bases stayed unmatched. The chain's CDR3 is CSAPGQGLHGYTF. DNA for the CDR3: TGCAGCGCACCGGGACAGGGGTTACATGGCTACACCTTC.

V gene TRBV5-1 combines with J gene TRBJ2-3, with no clear D. CDR1 SGHRS and CDR2 YFSETQ come from the germline V gene. This CDR3 has 14 amino acids. V lost 0 bases, J lost 5 bases, and 10 bases lay in between. As DNA, the CDR3 is TGCGCCAGCAGCTTGGCCGGGTTTAAAGATACGCAGTATTTT. It yields the protein CASSLAGFKDTQYF.

The rearrangement uses TRBV18 and TRBJ2-7; maybe TRBD1 (6 bases). Germline lookup yields CDR1 KGHSH and CDR2 LQKENI. The CDR3 is made up of 14 amino acids. Deletions cut 6 bases from V and 1 base from J, with 13 bases between. CDR3 in amino acids: CASSRNRVSYEQYF. CDR3 in DNA: TGTGCCAGCTCCCGGAACAGGGTTTCCTACGAGCAGTACTTC.

The gene calls are TRBV10-2 and TRBJ2-1, with D possibly TRBD1 on 6 matching bases. Germline V gene data show CDR1 as WSHSY and CDR2 as SAAADI. This CDR3 region has 12 residues. Between the trimmed V and J ends, which lost 7 bases and 8 bases, there was a span of 12 bases. Written as DNA, the CDR3 is TGCGCCAGCAAGATGGGGGCTCATGAGCAGTTCTTC. This gives the protein CASKMGAHEQFF.

The chain has TRBV6-1 and TRBJ2-1, with 7 bases identical to TRBD2. Germline CDR1 MNHNS, CDR2 SASEGT. The CDR3 contains 16 residues. The V and J ends lost 1 base and 1 base, in that order; junction bases with no gene match: 4. CDR3 residues: CASSEVWRGSYNEQFF. The CDR3 DNA reads TGTGCCAGCAGTGAAGTTTGGCGGGGGTCCTACAATGAGCAGTTCTTC.

The chain joins TRBV10-1 to TRBJ1-2; TRBD1 aligns across 8 bases. Trimming at V came to 6 bases and at J to 2 bases, leaving 2 bases not matched to a gene. This CDR3 has 13 amino acids. Germline V gives CDR1 WNHNN, CDR2 SYGVQD (reference sequence). CDR3 region: CASSRDRNYGYTF. The CDR3 coding sequence is TGCGCCAGCAGCCGGGACAGGAACTATGGCTACACCTTC.

This chain uses TRBV7-9 with TRBJ1-6, with 7 nucleotides matching TRBD1. Germline assignment: CDR1 SEHNR and CDR2 FQNEAQ (reference sequence). The CDR3 is 15 amino acids. Trimming cost V 5 bases and J 10 bases; bases outside gene matches: 11. The CDR3 coding sequence is TGTGCCAGCAGCACGACAGGGTCCGGGGAATCACCCCTCCACTTT. Residues: CASSTTGSGESPLHF.

The rearrangement joins TRBV19 to TRBJ2-7; tentatively, D is TRBD2 (5 bases). The ends were cut back, 2 bases at V and 4 bases at J, with 18 bases in the middle. This CDR3 is built from 16 residues. CDR1 is LNHDA and CDR2 is SQIVND in the germline V gene (reference sequence). CDR3 sequence (DNA): TGTGCCAGTAGTATAAGGTCCGGAGGTTTGGGTTACGAGCAGTACTTC. Its protein product is CASSIRSGGLGYEQYF.

This clone was counted a single time. V and J are TRBV5-4 and TRBJ2-5; TRBD2 aligns across 7 bases. The CDR3 is made up of 15 amino acids. The trim removed 4 bases at V and 5 bases at J, leaving 11 bases unmatched. Germline CDR1 SGHNT, CDR2 YYREEE (reference sequence). The CDR3 is CASSPQREAWETQYF. The DNA for the CDR3 is TGTGCCAGCAGCCCCCAACGGGAGGCCTGGGAGACCCAGTACTTC.

The sample holds one count of this clone. Additional DNA sequences in this sample encode the identical CDR3. The chain employs TRBV2 and TRBJ2-5; no clear D gene. Trimming took off 4 bases at V and 2 bases at J, with 2 bases between the two ends. In germline, CDR1 is SNHLY, CDR2 FYNNEI. The CDR3 totals 11 residues. Written as DNA, the CDR3 is TGTGCCAGCAGTGCACAAGAGACCCAGTACTTC. It encodes CASSAQETQYF.

V usage is TRBV30 and J usage is TRBJ1-2; 7 positions agree with TRBD1. Germline CDR1 reads GTSNPN; CDR2 reads SVGIG (reference sequence). The CDR3 spans 14 residues. V trimming: 0 bases; J trimming: 4 bases; junction bases outside the gene matches: 5. The CDR3 coding sequence is TGTGCCTGGAGTGTTATACAGGGGCCCTATGGCTACACCTTC. Protein sequence: CAWSVIQGPYGYTF.

The rearrangement joins TRBV7-2 to TRBJ2-7, with 8 bases fitting TRBD2. After removal of 7 bases from V and 1 base from J, the junction contained 9 bases not matched to a gene. Per germline, CDR1 SGHTA and CDR2 FQGNSA. CDR3 length: 15 amino acids. CDR3 sequence: CASTGGARQSYEQYF. In DNA, the CDR3 is TGTGCCAGCACCGGGGGGGCAAGACAATCCTACGAGCAGTACTTC.

This clone was seen just once. V gene TRBV4-1 combines with J gene TRBJ1-1, with TRBD1 identical over 9 bases. This CDR3 spans 16 amino acids. CDR1 and CDR2 (germline): MGHRA, YSYEKL. V trimming: 4 bases; J trimming: 6 bases; junction bases outside the gene matches: 12. CDR3 amino acids: CASSPLGQGRGPEAFF. The CDR3 coding sequence is TGCGCCAGCAGCCCGCTGGGACAGGGAAGGGGACCTGAAGCTTTCTTT.

Comments on this clone: Other DNA sequences in the same sample also yield this CDR3. The rearrangement joins TRBV11-2 to TRBJ1-5; D ambiguous. This CDR3 spans 13 amino acids. The germline V gene encodes CDR1 SGHAT and CDR2 FQNNGV. V was cut by 8 bases and J by 6 bases, with 14 bases left in between. CDR3 nucleotide sequence: TGTGCCAGCTCCCTGGGAGAGTTTCAGCCCCAGCATTTT. It is translated as CASSLGEFQPQHF.

The chain employs TRBV6-5 and TRBJ1-5; D not certain. The ends were cut back, 0 bases at V and 6 bases at J, with 6 bases in the middle. This CDR3 has 13 amino acids. Germline V gives CDR1 MNHEY, CDR2 SVGAGI. CDR3 sequence (DNA): TGTGCCAGCAGTTACTCAGAGGGTCAGCCCCAGCATTTT. Its protein is CASSYSEGQPQHF.

The chain uses TRBV18 and TRBJ2-7; the D gene is possibly TRBD1 (5 bases). Between the trimmed V and J ends, which lost 3 bases and 0 bases, there was a span of 6 bases. The CDR3 is made up of 13 amino acids. From germline, CDR1 is KGHSH and CDR2 LQKENI. The CDR3 is CASSPTVSYEQYF. Written as DNA, the CDR3 is TGTGCCAGCTCACCGACAGTCTCCTACGAGCAGTACTTC.

The chain uses TRBV7-9 and TRBJ2-3; D is possibly TRBD2 (5 bases). The germline V and J ends were trimmed by 5 bases and 5 bases, with 17 bases remaining between them. Germline values: CDR1 SEHNR, CDR2 FQNEAQ (reference sequence). The CDR3 length is 15 residues. CDR3 sequence (DNA): TGTGCCAGCAGCAAAAGAGGGATGGTTGGAGATACGCAGTATTTT. Translated: CASSKRGMVGDTQYF.

The chain links TRBV7-2 to TRBJ2-7; 12 bases are shared with TRBD2. Per germline, CDR1 SGHTA and CDR2 FQGNSA. The CDR3 sequence is 17 residues long. V lost 7 bases, J lost 0 bases, and 10 bases stayed unmatched. DNA of the CDR3: TGTGCCAGCAACAGAGGACTAGCGGGACCAAGCTCCTACGAGCAGTACTTC. Its translation is CASNRGLAGPSSYEQYF.

The CDR3 loop reads CASRGTAWYF. The CDR3 DNA is TGTGCCAGCAGAGGGACTGCTTGGTATTTT. The rearrangement joins TRBV2 to TRBJ2-3; tentative D call: TRBD2 (6 bases). V was cut by 6 bases and J by 14 bases, with 12 bases left in between. CDR1 is SNHLY, CDR2 FYNNEI, per germline. This CDR3 region has 10 residues.

V usage is TRBV30 and J usage is TRBJ1-2; D remains unclear. Trimming cost V 2 bases and J 0 bases, with 10 bases left between them. This CDR3 comprises 14 residues. CDR1 and CDR2 (germline): GTSNPN, SVGIG (reference sequence). CDR3 nucleotide sequence: TGTGCCTGGAGTAACCTCCTACCTAACTATGGCTACACCTTC. It encodes CAWSNLLPNYGYTF. Complete variable domain (other parts from reference TRBV30 and TRBJ1-2): SQTIHQWPATLVQPVGSPLSLECTVEGTSNPNLYWYRQAAGRGLQLLFYSVGIGQISSEVPQNLSASRPQDRQFILSSKKLLLSDSGFYLCAWSNLLPNYGYTFGSGTRLTVV.

The rearrangement joins TRBV28 to TRBJ1-1; 7 bases match TRBD1. Germline trimming cut 8 bases from V and 6 bases from J; bases unmatched to any gene: 9. The CDR3 is 13 amino acids. The germline CDR1 and CDR2 sequences are MDHEN and SYDVKM. For the CDR3, the DNA is TGTGCCAGCGAAGCACTGAGGGGGCCTGAAGCTTTCTTT. Protein sequence: CASEALRGPEAFF.

The chain carries TRBV10-3 and TRBJ1-5, with D uncertain. The CDR3 spans 13 residues. Per germline, CDR1 ENHRY and CDR2 SYGVKD. Trimming cost V 9 bases and J 3 bases, with 12 bases left between them. This CDR3 reads CAMSRGVNQPQHF. In DNA, the CDR3 is TGTGCCATGAGCCGGGGTGTCAATCAGCCCCAGCATTTT.

V gene TRBV3-1 (or the pseudogene TRBV3-2) combines with J gene TRBJ1-1; no firm D call. Per germline, CDR1 LGHDT and CDR2 YNNKEL (reference sequence). With 0 bases removed from V and 3 bases from J, the gap between germline ends came to 11 bases. This CDR3 has 15 amino acids. The CDR3 DNA reads TGTGCCAGCAGCCAAGATCATGGGAGAGACACTGAAGCTTTCTTT. Translated: CASSQDHGRDTEAFF.

V is TRBV5-8 and J is TRBJ1-4, with D hard to call. V was pared by 4 bases and J by 3 bases, with 10 bases between. The CDR3 length is 14 residues. Per the germline V gene, CDR1 is SGHTS and CDR2 is YDEGEE. CDR3 sequence (DNA): TGTGCCAGCAGCACTGGGCGGGCTAATGAAAAACTGTTTTTT. Residues: CASSTGRANEKLFF.